The present entry profiles one T cell receptor beta chain with its context. This clone was recorded a few times. Its antigen is currently not known. Base qualities were left out, and no much larger clone turns up one base away. The CDR3 regions of human TCRbeta chains were subjected to immunosequencing. The study's processing was this. TCRs in the repertoires were matched against a reference library of SARS-CoV-2-specific TCRs that had been generated with the MIRA antigen-specificity platform. Breadth was defined as the fraction of unique TCRs that were SARS-CoV-2-associated, and depth was defined as the fraction of total T cells that were SARS-CoV-2-associated. Using the MIRA data, every spike-specific TCR was mapped to the spike region that the TCR reacted to and assigned to either a CD4 or a CD8 class. Log10-transformed breadth and depth values were compared by one-way ANOVA with Sidak's multiple comparisons tests. TCRdb stores this immuneACCESS table with in-frame sequences only. Part of the clones is absent; in the studies checked, under half of the shortfall reflects unresolved V genes, and no reason is known for the rest. For V, J and clone size, that table is used; D and trimming come from the DNA. The sample table shows some 120,000 clones, and 85% to 90% are seen once. About 3% of the sample is held by the ten biggest clonotypes.

The germline V gene sets CDR1 to SGDLS and CDR2 to YYNGEE. Trimming takes 7 bases off V and 2 bases off J; junction bases not matched to a gene: 6. Including the terminal cysteine and phenylalanine, the CDR3 comprises 14 residues. CDR3 DNA only is kept here, 42 bases in frame from base 1. Interpreted using the paper, the time point label stands for: about 28 days (+/-7) after the second vaccine dose. Because spike-specific TCR depth and breadth did not differ between the two schedules, AZD1222 recipients who got a second dose at roughly 4 weeks were pooled with those who got a second dose at roughly 12 weeks. Vaccinee samples came from UK trials COV001 and COV002, including a single-blind randomized controlled phase 2/3 trial of AZD1222 (ChAdOx1 nCoV-19) in healthy adults. Trial participant PBMC samples were collected at day 0 and day 28 after the second dose for TCRbeta chain sequencing. The source of the sample is a study of T cell responses to AZD1222 COVID-19 vaccine (dated by TCRdb to about 2021). As for the study more broadly: A total of under 250 trial participants underwent TCR sequencing, of whom about 200 had received two doses of AZD1222 and some 25 had received two doses of the MenACWY control vaccine. Enrollment into the trials was organized by age into subgroups of 18-55, 56-69 and 70-plus years, and those subgroups contained roughly 150, 30 and 60 TCR-sequenced participants, respectively. The study at large found these results: In the small 56-69-year group, the increase in depth fell short of significance, most likely because of low power. Participants were mostly white British, with more females than males. The authors suggested clonal diversity may have been underestimated. After two AZD1222 doses, both the breadth and the depth of spike-specific TCRs were significantly higher than at day 0 and than in MenACWY recipients. Nearly half of unique spike-specific TCRs reportedly recognized epitopes outside regions mutated in the B.1.351 and B.1.1.7 variants. No day 14 peak-response samples were available, so repertoires were characterized only after the peak T cell response. Conclusions about previously exposed vaccinees are limited, since just a handful of AZD1222 recipients were seropositive for SARS-CoV-2 at baseline. The whole spike protein was spanned by vaccine-associated CD4 TCRs, and dominant responses were seen in regions 160-218 and 743-854.

This clonotype was sampled from an adult who received the AZD1222 COVID-19 vaccine. Sequenced material: peripheral blood, taken 28 days after the second AZD1222 dose. This sequence uses TRBV9 and TRBJ2-1, with 7 bases aligning to TRBD1. The CDR3 region has the sequence CASSRDSTYNEQFF. The DNA sequence is as follows: TGTGCCAGCTCCCGGGACAGCACCTACAATGAGCAGTTCTTC. The CDR3 plus the reference TRBV9 and TRBJ2-1 genes for the other parts give the full variable domain: DSGVTQTPKHLITATGQRVTLRCSPRSGDLSVYWYQQSLDQGLQFLIQYYNGEERAKGNILERFSAQQFPDLHSELNLSSLELGDSALYFCASSRDSTYNEQFFGPGTRLTVL.